This T cell receptor beta chain derives from a study of blood T cell repertoires in COVID-19. The wider study: Acute and convalescent COVID-19 specimens originated in the United States, Italy and Spain. The analysed material was cDNA or gDNA that came from T cells, B-cell-depleted T cells, or PBMCs.

Under the authors' procedure: Reference gene primers were amplified, and this amplification served to estimate nucleated cell counts. TCRdb's table, derived via immunoSEQ multiplex PCR, lists solely in-frame clones and lacks some. That table furnishes V, J and clone size, whereas the DNA furnished D and trimming. The repertoire holds 300,000 to 350,000 clones, with approximately 91% as singletons. CDR1 and CDR2 from the germline V gene are MNHNS and SASEGT. This CDR3 has 16 residues. V was clipped by 1 base and J by 4 bases; unmatched bases: 7. Patients of the Seattle cohort, enrolled during active infection, were followed longitudinally.

The source of this sequence is a woman aged 70-85 years with COVID-19, enrolled during active disease. The chain is built from TRBV6-1 and TRBJ1-5; 7 nucleotides match TRBD1. Sequenced: peripheral blood. The CDR3 DNA reads TGTGCCAGCAGTGAAGGGGGGACAGTAGGGAATCAGCCCCAGCATTTT. Residues: CASSEGGTVGNQPQHF.